This TCR beta chain was recorded in a study of response to subunit inactivated influenza vaccine. Each CDR3 protein gets one entry after TCRdb re-called the RT-PCR reads with MiXCR. This repertoire shows hundreds of thousands of distinct CDR3 sequences, 11% to 15% found once; its top ten account for 6% to 7%. V was cut by 9 bases and J by 0 bases, with 10 bases left in between. The CDR3 totals 13 residues. CDR1 is KGHDR, CDR2 SFDVKD, per germline. This clonotype was found a few times. The antigen remains unidentified. General study results and limits: The authors suggested that few new T cells are recruited per seasonal influenza vaccination.

This clonotype originated in a man aged 45-65 years who received an inactivated influenza vaccine. V and J are TRBV24-1 and TRBJ1-1; D is ambiguous. This sample comprised PBMCs from blood, obtained less than 15 days before vaccination. The CDR3 DNA is TGTGCCACCCGGTCGGGTTTGAACACTGAAGCTTTCTTT. This gives the protein CATRSGLNTEAFF.